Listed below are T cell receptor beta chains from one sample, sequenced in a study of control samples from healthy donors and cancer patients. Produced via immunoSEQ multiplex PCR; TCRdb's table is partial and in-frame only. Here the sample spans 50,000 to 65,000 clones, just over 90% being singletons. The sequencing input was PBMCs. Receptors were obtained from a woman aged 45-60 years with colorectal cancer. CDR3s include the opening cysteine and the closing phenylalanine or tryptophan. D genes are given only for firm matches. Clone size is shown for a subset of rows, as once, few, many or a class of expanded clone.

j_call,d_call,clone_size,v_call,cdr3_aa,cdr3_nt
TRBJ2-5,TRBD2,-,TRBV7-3,CASSLTGGEETQYF,TGTGCCAGCAGCTTAACGGGAGGGGAAGAGACCCAGTACTTC
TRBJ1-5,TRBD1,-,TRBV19,CASTRTGQGNQPQHF,TGTGCCAGTACCCGGACAGGGCAGGGCAATCAGCCCCAGCATTTT
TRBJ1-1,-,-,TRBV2,CASNQQVTNTEAFF,TGTGCCAGCAATCAACAGGTTACGAACACTGAAGCTTTCTTT
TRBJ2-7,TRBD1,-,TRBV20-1,CSASRTGLYEQYF,TGCAGTGCTAGTAGGACAGGGCTCTACGAGCAGTACTTC
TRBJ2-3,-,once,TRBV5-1,CASSFGRDTDTQYF,TGCGCCAGCAGCTTCGGACGGGACACAGATACGCAGTATTTT
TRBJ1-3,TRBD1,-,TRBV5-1,CASSPDRGGGNTIYF,TGCGCCAGCAGCCCTGACAGGGGAGGTGGAAACACCATATATTTT
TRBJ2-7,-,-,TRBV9,CASSDGPNYEQYF,TGTGCCAGCAGCGACGGACCGAACTACGAGCAGTACTTC
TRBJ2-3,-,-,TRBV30,CAWSRGDTQYF,TGTGCCTGGAGCAGGGGAGATACGCAGTATTTT
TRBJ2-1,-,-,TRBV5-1,CASSLVGEIYNEQFF,TGCGCCAGCAGCTTGGTCGGCGAAATTTACAATGAGCAGTTCTTC
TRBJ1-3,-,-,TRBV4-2,CASSQDVTVSGNTIYF,TGTGCCAGCAGCCAAGATGTGACGGTCTCTGGAAACACCATATATTTT
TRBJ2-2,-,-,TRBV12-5,CASGRKTVENTGELFF,TGTGCTAGTGGCAGGAAGACCGTGGAAAACACCGGGGAGCTGTTTTTT
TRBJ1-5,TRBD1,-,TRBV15,CATSGRRDRVSQPQHF,TGTGCCACCAGCGGCCGACGGGACAGGGTTAGTCAGCCCCAGCATTTT
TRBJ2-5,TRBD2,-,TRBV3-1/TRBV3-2,CASSLLHSGSSLETQYF,TGTGCCAGCAGCCTCCTCCATAGCGGGAGTTCTCTTGAGACCCAGTACTTC
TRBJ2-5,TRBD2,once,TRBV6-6,CASSRGLAGPYQETQYF,TGTGCCAGCAGTCGCGGACTAGCGGGACCGTACCAAGAGACCCAGTACTTC
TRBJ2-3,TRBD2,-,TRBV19,CASRTSRATDTQYF,TGTGCCAGTAGGACTAGCAGGGCCACAGATACGCAGTATTTT
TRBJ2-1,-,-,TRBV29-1,CSVAATSVNEQFF,TGCAGCGTAGCGGCGACTAGTGTTAATGAGCAGTTCTTC
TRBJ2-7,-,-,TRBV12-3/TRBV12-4,CASSLQTGNEQYF,TGTGCCAGCAGTTTACAAACGGGTAACGAGCAGTACTTC
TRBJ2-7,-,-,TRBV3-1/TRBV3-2,CASSQGKGEQYF,TGTGCCAGCAGCCAAGGAAAGGGAGAGCAGTACTTC
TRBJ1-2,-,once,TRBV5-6,CASSYWPGTEKGYTF,TGTGCCAGCAGCTATTGGCCGGGGACGGAAAAAGGCTACACCTTC
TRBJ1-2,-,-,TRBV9,CASSDQLYGYTF,TGTGCCAGCAGCGACCAACTCTATGGCTACACCTTC
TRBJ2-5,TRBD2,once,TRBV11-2,CASSFPGGLAGGETQYF,TGTGCCAGCAGCTTCCCAGGGGGACTAGCGGGAGGTGAGACCCAGTACTTC
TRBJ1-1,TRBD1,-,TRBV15,CATSNRDREDLGAFF,TGTGCCACCAGTAATAGGGACAGGGAGGATCTAGGGGCTTTCTTT
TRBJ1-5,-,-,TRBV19,CASSIDQSNQPQHF,TGTGCCAGTAGTATAGATCAGAGCAATCAGCCCCAGCATTTT
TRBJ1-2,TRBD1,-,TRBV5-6,CASTKGGQGQYGYTF,TGTGCCAGCACTAAAGGGGGACAGGGGCAGTATGGCTACACCTTC
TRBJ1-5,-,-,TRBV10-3,CAISELGGRSNQPQHF,TGTGCCATCAGTGAGTTGGGAGGACGGAGCAATCAGCCCCAGCATTTT